The rows below give T cell receptor beta chains drawn from one sample of a study of Ad26.COV2.S vaccination and SARS-CoV-2 variants. Produced via immunoSEQ multiplex PCR; TCRdb's table is partial and in-frame only. The table lists over 250,000 clones, more than 75% of them singletons. This material consisted of peripheral blood, taken in a trial of Ad26.COV2.S vaccine versus placebo. The receptors shown here come from a person between 18 and 65 years old who received the Ad26.COV2.S COVID-19 vaccine or a placebo. Both conserved end residues are part of each CDR3. Fields, in order: clone size, V gene, D gene, J gene, CDR3 length, CDR3 protein, CDR3 DNA. A D gene is named only where the DNA matches it firmly. A row's size may be missing; if present it is once, few, many or a size class.

>-|TRBV7-9|-|TRBJ2-1|12
CASSFALGEQFF
TGTGCCAGCAGCTTTGCACTGGGAGAGCAGTTCTTC
>-|TRBV30|-|TRBJ1-1|12
CAWDRWNTEAFF
TGTGCCTGGGACAGATGGAACACTGAAGCTTTCTTT
>-|TRBV11-2|TRBD2|TRBJ2-7|14
CASSLTSGSYEQYF
TGTGCCAGCAGCTTGACTAGCGGGTCCTACGAGCAGTACTTC
>-|TRBV6-5|-|TRBJ1-4|15
CASSSATGGGEKLFF
TGTGCCAGCAGTTCTGCGACAGGAGGGGGTGAAAAACTGTTTTTT
>-|TRBV19|-|TRBJ1-1|11
CAAGGERRTFF
TGTGCCGCTGGGGGGGAGAGGAGGACTTTCTTT
>-|TRBV6-5|-|TRBJ2-7|13
CASSQQLNYEQYF
TGTGCCAGCAGCCAGCAGTTAAACTACGAGCAGTACTTC
>-|TRBV6-5|-|TRBJ1-4|15
CASSYSWGTNEKLFF
TGTGCCAGCAGTTACTCGTGGGGAACTAATGAAAAACTGTTTTTT
>few|TRBV6-5|TRBD2|TRBJ2-5|15
CASSHSIAGKETQYF
TGTGCCAGCAGCCATTCCATAGCGGGGAAAGAGACCCAGTACTTC
>once|TRBV7-9|-|TRBJ2-7|14
CASSHFGQPYEQYF
TGTGCCAGCAGCCACTTCGGGCAGCCCTACGAGCAGTACTTC
>-|TRBV5-1|-|TRBJ2-7|14
CASSFSSGSGEQYF
TGCGCCAGCAGCTTTAGTTCAGGGTCCGGGGAGCAGTACTTC
>-|TRBV4-3|TRBD1|TRBJ1-6|16
CASSHLQGASNSPLHF
TGCGCCAGCAGCCACCTACAGGGGGCTAGTAATTCACCCCTCCACTTT
>-|TRBV10-1|-|TRBJ1-1|13
CASSGSNGAEAFF
TGCGCCAGCAGTGGGAGTAATGGGGCTGAAGCTTTCTTT
>-|TRBV5-1|TRBD2|TRBJ2-1|15
CASSELAGANNEQFF
TGCGCCAGCAGCGAACTAGCGGGGGCAAACAATGAGCAGTTCTTC
>-|TRBV6-2/TRBV6-3|TRBD1|TRBJ1-5|17
CASSYKGQSTGGQPQHF
TGTGCCAGCAGTTACAAGGGACAGTCAACAGGGGGGCAGCCCCAGCATTTT
>-|TRBV3-1/TRBV3-2|-|TRBJ1-2|13
CASSKQGAYGYTF
TGTGCCAGCAGCAAACAGGGAGCCTATGGCTACACCTTC
>few|TRBV4-1|-|TRBJ2-7|14
CASSYRAGNYEQYF
TGCGCCAGCAGCTACCGGGCAGGGAACTACGAGCAGTACTTC
>-|TRBV5-1|TRBD2|TRBJ2-3|20
CASSLVAYSGRLEYTDTQYF
TGCGCCAGCAGCTTGGTGGCTTATAGCGGGAGGCTCGAGTACACAGATACGCAGTATTTT
>-|TRBV6-1|TRBD2|TRBJ2-1|15
CASSEKVSGSNEQFF
TGTGCCAGCAGTGAGAAGGTTAGCGGGTCTAATGAGCAGTTCTTC
>-|TRBV5-1|-|TRBJ2-7|14
CASSLNYGIYEQYF
TGCGCCAGCAGCTTGAACTACGGTATCTACGAGCAGTACTTC
>-|TRBV5-1|TRBD1|TRBJ1-1|15
CASTPQGNMNTEAFF
TGCGCCAGCACTCCACAGGGGAACATGAACACTGAAGCTTTCTTT
>-|TRBV7-8|-|TRBJ1-1|15
CASSLAGAGTTEAFF
TGTGCCAGCAGCTTAGCGGGGGCAGGGACCACTGAAGCTTTCTTT
>-|TRBV6-6|TRBD1|TRBJ1-1|13
CASSYRGHTEAFF
TGTGCCAGCAGTTACAGGGGGCACACTGAAGCTTTCTTT
>few|TRBV6-5|TRBD2|TRBJ2-7|15
CASTGLAGGSYEQYF
TGTGCCAGCACAGGGCTAGCGGGAGGGTCCTACGAGCAGTACTTC
>-|TRBV7-9|-|TRBJ2-6|14
CASSWESGANVLTF
TGTGCCAGCAGCTGGGAATCTGGGGCCAACGTCCTGACTTTC
>-|TRBV28|TRBD1|TRBJ2-5|14
CASRGPQGEETQYF
TGTGCCAGCAGGGGCCCCCAGGGGGAAGAGACCCAGTACTTC
>-|TRBV6-5|TRBD1|TRBJ2-7|14
CASRQGTLSYEQYF
TGTGCCAGCCGACAGGGAACCCTCTCCTACGAGCAGTACTTC
>-|TRBV6-2/TRBV6-3|-|TRBJ1-1|16
CASSALNRVGNTEAFF
TGTGCCAGCAGTGCCCTCAACAGGGTCGGGAACACTGAAGCTTTCTTT
>-|TRBV1|-|TRBJ1-2|15
CTSSQDRLGGRGYTF
TGCACCAGCAGCCAAGATCGATTAGGGGGGCGCGGCTACACCTTC
>-|TRBV30|TRBD1|TRBJ1-2|12
CAWSPGQGGYTF
TGTGCCTGGAGCCCGGGACAGGGGGGCTACACCTTC
>-|TRBV12-5|-|TRBJ2-1|10
CASRGNEQFF
TGTGCTAGTAGGGGAAATGAGCAGTTCTTC
>-|TRBV28|-|TRBJ1-4|12
CASSLSGEKLFF
TGTGCCAGCAGTTTATCGGGTGAAAAACTGTTTTTT
>-|TRBV3-1/TRBV3-2|-|TRBJ2-3|14
CASSQRGSTDTQYF
TGTGCCAGCAGCCAACGTGGGAGCACAGATACGCAGTATTTT
>-|TRBV28|TRBD2|TRBJ2-5|16
CASSLGSSGFGKTQYF
TGTGCCAGCAGTTTAGGGTCTAGCGGGTTTGGGAAGACCCAGTACTTC
>few|TRBV30|TRBD1|TRBJ2-7|14
CAWSVDRVSYEQYF
TGTGCCTGGAGTGTCGACAGGGTATCCTACGAGCAGTACTTC
>-|TRBV19|-|TRBJ1-1|15
CASSDRGHLNTEAFF
TGTGCCAGTAGTGATAGGGGACACCTGAACACTGAAGCTTTCTTT
>-|TRBV12-3/TRBV12-4|-|TRBJ2-1|12
CASRLNYNEQFF
TGTGCCAGCAGACTGAACTACAATGAGCAGTTCTTC
>-|TRBV5-1|TRBD2|TRBJ2-7|14
CASSGGGTVYEQYF
TGCGCCAGCAGCGGCGGGGGAACGGTCTACGAGCAGTACTTC
>few|TRBV5-1|-|TRBJ1-2|14
CASSLEGEIGGYTF
TGCGCCAGCAGCTTGGAGGGGGAGATCGGTGGCTACACCTTC
>-|TRBV29-1|-|TRBJ2-7|12
CSVQSDRYEQYF
TGCAGCGTTCAATCAGACAGGTACGAGCAGTACTTC
>-|TRBV2|-|TRBJ1-4|14
CASSEDARGEKLFF
TGTGCCAGCAGTGAAGACGCCCGCGGTGAAAAACTGTTTTTT
>-|TRBV20-1|-|TRBJ2-5|15
CSASTSGRPQETQYF
TGCAGTGCTAGTACTAGTGGGAGGCCCCAAGAGACCCAGTACTTC
>-|TRBV25-1|TRBD1|TRBJ2-2|17
CASSESPTGRNTGELFF
TGTGCCAGCAGTGAATCACCGACAGGGCGGAACACCGGGGAGCTGTTTTTT
>-|TRBV7-9|-|TRBJ2-5|13
CASSLLAWETQYF
TGTGCCAGCAGCTTACTGGCGTGGGAGACCCAGTACTTC
>once|TRBV5-5|TRBD1|TRBJ1-3|14
CASSLQGSGNTIYF
TGTGCCAGCAGCTTACAGGGGTCTGGAAACACCATATATTTT
>few|TRBV12-5|-|TRBJ1-3|18
CASGLVEGWVLYGNTIYF
TGTGCTAGTGGTTTGGTAGAGGGGTGGGTATTGTACGGAAACACCATATATTTT
>-|TRBV6-2/TRBV6-3|-|TRBJ1-5|15
CASTPSGGGNQPQHF
TGTGCCAGCACCCCCTCGGGGGGCGGCAATCAGCCCCAGCATTTT
>-|TRBV6-5|-|TRBJ2-5|15
CASSYGRGAGKTQYF
TGTGCCAGCAGTTACGGCAGGGGGGCGGGAAAGACCCAGTACTTC
>-|TRBV10-3|-|TRBJ2-1|13
CAIAPSSYNEQFF
TGTGCCATCGCCCCATCCTCCTACAATGAGCAGTTCTTC
>-|TRBV5-1|-|TRBJ1-4|14
CASSAQTGSEKLFF
TGCGCCAGCAGCGCGCAAACAGGCTCCGAAAAACTGTTTTTT
>-|TRBV9|-|TRBJ2-2|16
CASSVSGLASTGELFF
TGTGCCAGCAGCGTATCAGGGCTAGCGAGTACCGGGGAGCTGTTTTTT
>-|TRBV28|-|TRBJ1-1|14
CASSFNHRNTEAFF
TGTGCCAGCAGTTTTAATCACAGGAACACTGAAGCTTTCTTT
>-|TRBV5-6|-|TRBJ2-7|14
CASSRGGAQYEQYF
TGTGCCAGCAGCCGGGGTGGGGCCCAATACGAGCAGTACTTC
>-|TRBV5-6|-|TRBJ2-3|14
CASSYQSITDTQYF
TGTGCCAGCAGTTACCAGTCAATTACAGATACGCAGTATTTT
>-|TRBV10-2|TRBD2|TRBJ2-3|16
CASNPRAGGSPDTQYF
TGCGCCAGCAACCCCCGGGCCGGGGGGTCCCCAGATACGCAGTATTTT
>-|TRBV5-1|-|TRBJ1-1|14
CASSPQGTNTEAFF
TGCGCCAGCAGCCCCCAAGGCACCAACACTGAAGCTTTCTTT